A selection of T cell receptor beta chains follows, all from one sample in a study of blood T cell repertoires in COVID-19. TCRdb's copy holds only in-frame clones and misses some; the assay was immunoSEQ multiplex PCR. This sample has some 100,000 clones, with about nine tenths found just once. Material for sequencing was peripheral blood. These receptor sequences come from a man between 65 and 85 years old with acute or convalescent COVID-19. Both conserved end residues are trimmed from each CDR3.

j_call v_call cdr3_length cdr3_aa
TRBJ1-5 TRBV18 13 ASSPGQASNQPQH
TRBJ1-6 TRBV11-2 13 ASSFTGTGDSPLH
TRBJ2-2 TRBV19 11 ASRVRDTGELF
TRBJ1-6 TRBV6-4 13 ASSDSAGDNSPLH
TRBJ1-1 TRBV10-3 11 AIRGLGNTEAF
TRBJ1-1 TRBV29-1 13 SVSYRGRLKTEAF
TRBJ1-6 TRBV7-7 15 ASSLVPTGGGNSPLH
TRBJ1-3 TRBV19 16 ASSNKRQGPSSGNTIY
TRBJ1-1 TRBV7-9 14 ASSSTRQGSNTEAF
TRBJ1-2 TRBV7-8 14 ASSLARQGGAYGYT
TRBJ1-3 TRBV5-6 13 ASSLARAGGNTIY
TRBJ2-7 TRBV18 14 ASSPSLAGGPGEQY
TRBJ1-4 TRBV5-1 10 ASSREDEKLF
TRBJ2-3 TRBV14 16 ASSQDEEPLSGTDTQY
TRBJ1-4 TRBV10-3 12 AISEGATNEKLF
TRBJ1-1 TRBV10-1 13 ASRPGQGSATEAF
TRBJ1-1 TRBV3-1/TRBV3-2 12 ASSALTVGTEAF
TRBJ1-1 TRBV5-1 12 ASSFIQGSAEAF
TRBJ1-5 TRBV2 13 ASRGGAGAVQPQH
TRBJ2-2 TRBV4-1 17 ASSQDPRGAGGHVGELF
TRBJ2-3 TRBV27 13 ASSSGTSGLDTQY
TRBJ1-2 TRBV5-5 14 ASSDYRDRTQGGYT
TRBJ1-1 TRBV6-6 14 ASSSPRGTGITEAF
TRBJ2-3 TRBV15 11 ATSGGATDTQY
TRBJ1-2 TRBV4-1 15 ASSQAQGAFTNYGYT
TRBJ1-2 TRBV27 14 ASFSLGHQRNYGYT
TRBJ2-1 TRBV7-2 16 ASSPGLAGGSSYNEQF
TRBJ2-3 TRBV11-2 10 ASSLNPDTQY
TRBJ2-3 TRBV19 14 ASSIVRGAHPDTQY
TRBJ1-4 TRBV7-8 12 ASSQDSVSEKLF
TRBJ1-3 TRBV7-2 12 ASLADHSGNTIY
TRBJ2-7 TRBV3-1/TRBV3-2 12 ASSDSGGYYEQY
TRBJ2-7 TRBV12-5 12 ASALDSPAYEQY
TRBJ2-5 TRBV3-1/TRBV3-2 14 ASSQEQGVVGETQY
TRBJ2-3 TRBV7-3 12 ASSSGGTTDTQY
TRBJ1-5 TRBV12-3/TRBV12-4 11 ASSFNRDQPQH
TRBJ1-5 TRBV10-2 12 ASSDRGYNQPQH
TRBJ2-2 TRBV11-2 13 ASSLGGTNTGELF
TRBJ2-7 TRBV27 11 ASSYGRGDEQY
TRBJ2-1 TRBV9 12 ASSSSSGMNEQF
TRBJ1-6 TRBV4-3 15 ASSQDYRGWSNSPLH
TRBJ2-3 TRBV27 17 ASSSDDVAGGPGTDTQY
TRBJ1-1 TRBV18 13 ASSTMGGLSTEAF
TRBJ2-6 TRBV30 11 AWTGSGANVLT